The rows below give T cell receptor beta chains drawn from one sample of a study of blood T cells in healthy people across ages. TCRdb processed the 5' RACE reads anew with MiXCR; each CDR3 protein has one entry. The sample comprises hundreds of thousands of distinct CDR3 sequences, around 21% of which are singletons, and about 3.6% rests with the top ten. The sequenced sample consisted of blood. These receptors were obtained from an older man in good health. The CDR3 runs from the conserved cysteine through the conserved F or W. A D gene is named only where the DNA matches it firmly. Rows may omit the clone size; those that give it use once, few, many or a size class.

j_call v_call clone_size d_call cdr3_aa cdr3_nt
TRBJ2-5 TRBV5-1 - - CASSLHGGETQYF TGCGCCAGCAGCTTGCATGGGGGGGAGACCCAGTACTTC
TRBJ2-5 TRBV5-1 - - CASSLVDPWEETQYF TGCGCCAGCAGCTTGGTTGACCCCTGGGAGGAGACCCAGTACTTC
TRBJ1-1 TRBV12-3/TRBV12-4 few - CASSFNPAGTEAFF TGTGCCAGCAGTTTTAACCCGGCGGGCACTGAAGCTTTCTTT
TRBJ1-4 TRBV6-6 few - CASSSFRSATNEKLFF TGTGCCAGCAGTTCCTTTCGGTCCGCAACTAATGAAAAACTGTTTTTT
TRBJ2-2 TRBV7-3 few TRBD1 CASRVGQGVIGELFF TGTGCCAGCAGAGTCGGACAGGGAGTAATCGGGGAGCTGTTTTTT
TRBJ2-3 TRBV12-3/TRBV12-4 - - CASSLMTRGDTQYF TGTGCCAGCAGTTTAATGACTAGGGGCGATACGCAGTATTTT
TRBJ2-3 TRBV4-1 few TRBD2 CASSRTSALSTDTQYF TGCGCCAGCAGCAGGACTAGCGCCCTTAGCACAGATACGCAGTATTTT
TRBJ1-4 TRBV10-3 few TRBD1 CAISGGQAEKLFF TGTGCCATCAGTGGTGGACAGGCTGAAAAACTGTTTTTT
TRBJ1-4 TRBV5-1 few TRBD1 CASSLGGQGAGVFF TGCGCCAGCAGCTTGGGCGGACAGGGCGCGGGAGTGTTTTTT
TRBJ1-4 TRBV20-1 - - CSANMGGEKLFF TGCAGTGCTAATATGGGAGGCGAAAAACTGTTTTTT
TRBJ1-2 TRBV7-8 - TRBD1 CATGQGEFGYTF TGTGCCACGGGACAGGGAGAGTTTGGCTACACCTTC